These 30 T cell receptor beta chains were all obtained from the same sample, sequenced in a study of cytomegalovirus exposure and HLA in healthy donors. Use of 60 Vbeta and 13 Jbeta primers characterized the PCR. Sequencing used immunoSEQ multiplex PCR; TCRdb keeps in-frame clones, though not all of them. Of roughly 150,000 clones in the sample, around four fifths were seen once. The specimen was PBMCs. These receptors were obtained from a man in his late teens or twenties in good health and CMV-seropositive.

The CDR3 DNA is TGCGCCAGCAGCGCACTCCCGGGACAGGGGGACAATGAGCAGTTCTTC. Translation gives CASSALPGQGDNEQFF. The rearrangement uses TRBV5-1 and TRBJ2-1, with 11 bases identical to TRBD1. Losses at the gene ends were 4 bases for V and 5 bases for J; bases not matched to a gene: 8. The CDR3 loop spans 16 amino acids. Germline V lookup: CDR1 SGHRS, CDR2 YFSETQ.

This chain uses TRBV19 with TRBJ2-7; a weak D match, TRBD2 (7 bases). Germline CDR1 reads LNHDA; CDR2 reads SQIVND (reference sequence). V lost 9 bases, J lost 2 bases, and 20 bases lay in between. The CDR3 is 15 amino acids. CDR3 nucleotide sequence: TGTGCCAGCTCCCCTGGGAGGGGGGGGGCCTACGAGCAGTACTTC. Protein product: CASSPGRGGAYEQYF. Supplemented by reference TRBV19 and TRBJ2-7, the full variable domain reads DGGITQSPKYLFRKEGQNVTLSCEQNLNHDAMYWYRQDPGQGLRLIYYSQIVNDFQKGDIAEGYSVSREKKESFPLTVTSAQKNPTAFYLCASSPGRGGAYEQYFGPGTRLTVT.

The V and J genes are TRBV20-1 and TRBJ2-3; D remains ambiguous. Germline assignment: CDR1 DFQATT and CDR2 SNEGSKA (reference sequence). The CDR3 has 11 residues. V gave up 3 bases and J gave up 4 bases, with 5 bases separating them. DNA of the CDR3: TGCAGTGCTAGCCGGGCAGATACGCAGTATTTT. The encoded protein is CSASRADTQYF.

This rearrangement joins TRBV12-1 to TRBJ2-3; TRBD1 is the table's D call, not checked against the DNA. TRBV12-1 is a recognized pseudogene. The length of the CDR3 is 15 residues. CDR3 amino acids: CASSLYRGRTDTQYF. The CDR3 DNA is TGTGCCAGCAGCTTATACAGGGGACGAACAGATACGCAGTATTTT.

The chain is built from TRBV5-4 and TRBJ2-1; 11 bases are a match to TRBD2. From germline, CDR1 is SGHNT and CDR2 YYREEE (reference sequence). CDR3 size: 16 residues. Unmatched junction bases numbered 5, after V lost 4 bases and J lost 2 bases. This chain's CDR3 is CASSPRLAGTYNEQFF. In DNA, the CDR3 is TGTGCCAGCAGCCCCAGACTAGCGGGGACCTACAATGAGCAGTTCTTC.

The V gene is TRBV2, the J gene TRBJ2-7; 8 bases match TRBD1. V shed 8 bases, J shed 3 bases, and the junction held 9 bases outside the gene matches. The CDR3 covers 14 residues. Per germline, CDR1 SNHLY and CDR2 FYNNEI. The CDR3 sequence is CASQTGQGIYEQYF. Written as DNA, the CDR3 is TGTGCCAGCCAGACCGGACAGGGAATCTACGAGCAGTACTTC.

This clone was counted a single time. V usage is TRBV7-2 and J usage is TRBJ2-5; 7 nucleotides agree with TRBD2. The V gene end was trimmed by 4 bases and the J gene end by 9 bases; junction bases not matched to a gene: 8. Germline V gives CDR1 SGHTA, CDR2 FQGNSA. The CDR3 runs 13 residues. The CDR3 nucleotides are TGTGCCAGCAGCTCAATCGGTGGGGGGGCCCAGTACTTC. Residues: CASSSIGGGAQYF.

The CDR3 coding sequence is TGTGCCAGCAGTAAACCCCCCCGGGGGGAGCTGTTTTTT. Translated, it gives CASSKPPRGELFF. The gene calls are TRBV27 and TRBJ2-2; D gene ambiguous. V lost 5 bases and J lost 8, with 12 bases in between. This CDR3 comprises 13 residues. Germline CDR1 is MNHEY and CDR2 is SMNVEV (reference sequence).

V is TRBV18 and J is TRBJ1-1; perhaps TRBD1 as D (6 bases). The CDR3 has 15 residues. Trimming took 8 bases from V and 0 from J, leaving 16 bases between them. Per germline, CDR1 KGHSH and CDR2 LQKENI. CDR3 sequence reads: CASGLGHPMNTEAFF. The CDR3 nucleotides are TGTGCCAGCGGCCTGGGACACCCAATGAACACTGAAGCTTTCTTT.

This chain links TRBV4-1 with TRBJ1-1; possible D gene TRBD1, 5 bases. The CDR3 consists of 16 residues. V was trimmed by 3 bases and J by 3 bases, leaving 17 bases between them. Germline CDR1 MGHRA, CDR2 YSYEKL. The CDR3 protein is CASSHFGGRGDTEAFF. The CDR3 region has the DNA TGCGCCAGCAGCCATTTCGGGGGGAGGGGAGACACTGAAGCTTTCTTT.

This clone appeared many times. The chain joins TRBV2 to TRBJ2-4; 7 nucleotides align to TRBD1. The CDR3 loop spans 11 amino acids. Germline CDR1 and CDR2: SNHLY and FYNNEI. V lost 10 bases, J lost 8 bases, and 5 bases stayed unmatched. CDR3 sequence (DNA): TGTGCCACTTCTACAGGGGACATTCAGTACTTC. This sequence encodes CATSTGDIQYF.

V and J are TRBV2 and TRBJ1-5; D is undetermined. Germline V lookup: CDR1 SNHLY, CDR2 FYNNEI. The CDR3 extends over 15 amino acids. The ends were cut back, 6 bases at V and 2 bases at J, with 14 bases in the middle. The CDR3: CASSPAGNRNQPQHF. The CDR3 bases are TGTGCCAGCAGCCCGGCGGGCAACCGCAATCAGCCCCAGCATTTT.

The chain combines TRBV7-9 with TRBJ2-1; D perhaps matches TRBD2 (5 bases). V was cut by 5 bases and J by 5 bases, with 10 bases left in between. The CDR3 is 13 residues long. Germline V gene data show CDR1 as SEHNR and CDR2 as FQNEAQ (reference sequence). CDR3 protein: CASSRGVDNEQFF. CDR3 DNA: TGTGCCAGCAGCCGGGGTGTGGACAATGAGCAGTTCTTC.

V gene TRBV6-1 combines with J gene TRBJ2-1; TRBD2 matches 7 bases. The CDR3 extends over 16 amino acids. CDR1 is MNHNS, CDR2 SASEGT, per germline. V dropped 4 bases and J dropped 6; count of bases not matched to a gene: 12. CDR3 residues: CASSAGWGGRINEQFF. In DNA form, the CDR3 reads TGTGCCAGCAGTGCCGGTTGGGGGGGGAGGATCAATGAGCAGTTCTTC.

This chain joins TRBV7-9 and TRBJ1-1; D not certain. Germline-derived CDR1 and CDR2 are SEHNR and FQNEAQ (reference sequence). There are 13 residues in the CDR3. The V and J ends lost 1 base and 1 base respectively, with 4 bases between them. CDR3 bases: TGTGCCAGCAGCTTAGGCGAGAACACTGAAGCTTTCTTT. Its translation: CASSLGENTEAFF.

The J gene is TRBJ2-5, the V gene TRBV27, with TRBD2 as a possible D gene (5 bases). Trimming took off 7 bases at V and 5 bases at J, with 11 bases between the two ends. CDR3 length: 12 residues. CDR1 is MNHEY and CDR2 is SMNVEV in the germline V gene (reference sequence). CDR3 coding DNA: TGTGCCAGCATTCGAGTAGCGGAGACCCAGTACTTC. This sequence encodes CASIRVAETQYF.

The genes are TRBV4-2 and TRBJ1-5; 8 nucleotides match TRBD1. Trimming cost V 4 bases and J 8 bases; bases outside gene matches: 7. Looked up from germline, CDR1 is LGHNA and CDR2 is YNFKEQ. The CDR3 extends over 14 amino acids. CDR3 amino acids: CASSPRTGTEPQHF. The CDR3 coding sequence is TGTGCCAGCAGCCCCAGGACAGGGACGGAGCCCCAGCATTTT.

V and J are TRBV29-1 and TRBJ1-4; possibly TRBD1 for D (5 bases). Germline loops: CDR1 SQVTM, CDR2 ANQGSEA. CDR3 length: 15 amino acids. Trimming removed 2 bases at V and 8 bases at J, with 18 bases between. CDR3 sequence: CSVEMVRRGIEKLFF. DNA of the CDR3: TGCAGCGTTGAAATGGTCCGGCGGGGGATCGAAAAACTGTTTTTT.

The CDR3 bases are TGTGCCAGCAAGGCAGGGGAAAATGAAAAACTGTTTTTT. Translating gives CASKAGENEKLFF. J is TRBJ1-4 and V is TRBV6-5; D is possibly TRBD1 (6 bases). The CDR3 is made up of 13 amino acids. From germline, CDR1 is MNHEY and CDR2 SVGAGI. V was trimmed by 7 bases and J by 5 bases, leaving 11 bases between them.

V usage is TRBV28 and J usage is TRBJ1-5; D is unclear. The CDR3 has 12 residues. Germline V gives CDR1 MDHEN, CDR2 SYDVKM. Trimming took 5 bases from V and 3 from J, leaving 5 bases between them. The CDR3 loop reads CASSRVNQPQHF. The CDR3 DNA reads TGTGCCAGCAGTCGGGTCAATCAGCCCCAGCATTTT.

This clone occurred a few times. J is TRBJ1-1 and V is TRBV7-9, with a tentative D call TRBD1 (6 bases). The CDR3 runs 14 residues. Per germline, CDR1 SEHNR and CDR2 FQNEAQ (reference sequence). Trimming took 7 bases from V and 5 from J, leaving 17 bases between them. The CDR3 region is CASIGGGGGTEAFF. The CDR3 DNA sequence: TGTGCCAGCATCGGGGGAGGGGGTGGTACTGAAGCTTTCTTT.

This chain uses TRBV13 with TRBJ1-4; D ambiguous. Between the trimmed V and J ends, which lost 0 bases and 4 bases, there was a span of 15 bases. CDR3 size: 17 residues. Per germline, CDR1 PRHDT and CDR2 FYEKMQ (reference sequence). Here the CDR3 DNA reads TGTGCCAGCAGCTTAGGCCGGGGTACAGACTTTAATGAAAAACTGTTTTTT. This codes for CASSLGRGTDFNEKLFF.

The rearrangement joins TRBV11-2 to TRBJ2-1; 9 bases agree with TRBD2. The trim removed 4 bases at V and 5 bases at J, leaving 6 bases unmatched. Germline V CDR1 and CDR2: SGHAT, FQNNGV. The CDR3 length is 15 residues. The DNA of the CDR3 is TGTGCCAGCAGCTCTCTAGCGGGACGAGACAATGAGCAGTTCTTC. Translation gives CASSSLAGRDNEQFF.

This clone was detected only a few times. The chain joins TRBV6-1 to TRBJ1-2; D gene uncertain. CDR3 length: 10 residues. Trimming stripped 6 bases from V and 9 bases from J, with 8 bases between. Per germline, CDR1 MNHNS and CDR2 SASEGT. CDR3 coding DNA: TGTGCCAGCAGGGATACTAGCTACACCTTC. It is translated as CASRDTSYTF.

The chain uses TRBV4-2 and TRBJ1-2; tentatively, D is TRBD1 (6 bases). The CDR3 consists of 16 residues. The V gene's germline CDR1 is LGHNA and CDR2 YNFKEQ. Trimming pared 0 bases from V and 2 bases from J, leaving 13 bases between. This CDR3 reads CASSQDPSTGNYGYTF. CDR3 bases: TGTGCCAGCAGCCAAGATCCGTCGACAGGCAACTATGGCTACACCTTC.

The CDR3: CASRPPPRPNPSSGANVLTF. DNA for the CDR3: TGTGCCAGCAGACCCCCCCCCAGGCCGAACCCCAGCTCTGGGGCCAACGTCCTGACTTTC. The rearrangement uses TRBV5-4 and TRBJ2-6; no definite D call. The CDR3 contains 20 residues. Per the germline V gene, CDR1 is SGHNT and CDR2 is YYREEE (reference sequence). The V end was cut by 5 bases, the J end by 0 bases, with 24 bases between.

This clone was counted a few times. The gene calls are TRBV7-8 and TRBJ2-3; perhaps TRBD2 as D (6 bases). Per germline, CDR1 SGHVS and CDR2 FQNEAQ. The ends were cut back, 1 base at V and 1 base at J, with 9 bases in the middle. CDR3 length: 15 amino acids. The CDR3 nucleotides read TGTGCCAGCAGCTTAGTAGGGACTCGCACAGATACGCAGTATTTT. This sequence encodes CASSLVGTRTDTQYF. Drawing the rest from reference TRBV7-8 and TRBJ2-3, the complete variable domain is GAGVSQSPRYKVAKRGQDVALRCDPISGHVSLFWYQQALGQGPEFLTYFQNEAQLDKSGLPSDRFFAERPEGSVSTLKIQRTQQEDSAVYLCASSLVGTRTDTQYFGPGTRLTVL.

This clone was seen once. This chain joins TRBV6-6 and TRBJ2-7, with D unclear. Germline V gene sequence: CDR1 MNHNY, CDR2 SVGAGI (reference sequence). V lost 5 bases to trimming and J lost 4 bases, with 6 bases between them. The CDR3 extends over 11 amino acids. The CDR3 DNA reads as TGTGCCAGCAGTCCAACTTACGAGCAGTACTTC. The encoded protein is CASSPTYEQYF.

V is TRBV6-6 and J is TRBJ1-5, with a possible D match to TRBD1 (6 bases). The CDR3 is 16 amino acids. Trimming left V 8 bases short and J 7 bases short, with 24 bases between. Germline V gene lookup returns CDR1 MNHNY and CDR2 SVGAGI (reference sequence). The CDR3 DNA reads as TGTGCCAGCGGCCCCCGGGGGGCTCCCGGGGCCCAGCCCCAGCATTTT. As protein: CASGPRGAPGAQPQHF.

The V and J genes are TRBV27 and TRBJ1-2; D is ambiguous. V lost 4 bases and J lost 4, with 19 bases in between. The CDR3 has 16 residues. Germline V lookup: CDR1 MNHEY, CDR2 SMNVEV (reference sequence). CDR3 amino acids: CASSSPSVGGIYGYTF. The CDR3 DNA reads TGTGCCAGCAGTTCACCCTCGGTAGGAGGCATCTATGGCTACACCTTC.